This is a list of T cell receptor beta chains from one sample in a study of T cells in Graves' hyperthyroidism and ophthalmopathy. One entry per CDR3 protein, called by TCRdb with MiXCR from the multiplex PCR reads. The data hold fewer than 700,000 distinct CDR3 sequences, with 15% to 20% observed a single time. The sample was blood. The receptors derive from a woman aged 25 to 39 with Graves' hyperthyroidism. The CDR3 runs from the conserved cysteine through the conserved F or W. Fields, in order: D gene, J gene, V gene, clone size, CDR3 DNA, CDR3 protein. D genes are given only for firm matches. Rows may omit the clone size; those that give it use once, few, many or a size class.

TRBD1 TRBJ2-3 TRBV7-2 many TGTGCCAGCAGTTTCTCCGGGACAGGGGGAGATACGCAGTATTTT CASSFSGTGGDTQYF
TRBD2 TRBJ2-1 TRBV12-3/TRBV12-4 many TGTGCCAGCAGTTTTCGCACTAGCGAGTACAATGAGCAGTTCTTC CASSFRTSEYNEQFF
. TRBJ2-5 TRBV5-6 . TGTGCCAGCAGCCCGGACCTACTAACCCAAGAGACCCAGTACTTC CASSPDLLTQETQYF
. TRBJ2-7 TRBV6-1 few TGTGCCAGCAGCCCTTTAGGGGCGGGCTACGAGCAGTACTTC CASSPLGAGYEQYF
. TRBJ1-3 TRBV28 many TGTGCCAGCTGGACAACTAAATCTGGAAACACCATATATTTT CASWTTKSGNTIYF
. TRBJ2-3 TRBV19 . TGTGCCAGTACTACCACCGACACAGATACGCAGTATTTT CASTTTDTDTQYF
. TRBJ2-3 TRBV4-2 once TGTGCCAGCAGCCAAGGCCACCCCAGGGGGGGGGATACGCAGTATTTT CASSQGHPRGGDTQYF
TRBD2 TRBJ2-7 TRBV30 many TGTGCCTGGACCCCCCGTACGGGAGGGGTCAACGAGCAGTACTTC CAWTPRTGGVNEQYF
. TRBJ1-6 TRBV20-1 . TGCAGTGCTAGAGATCAACCGGGAGTGGCTAATTCACCCCTCCACTTT CSARDQPGVANSPLHF
. TRBJ2-5 TRBV24-1 many TGTGCCACCAGTGACCCAACCAAGGAGACCCAGTACTTC CATSDPTKETQYF
. TRBJ2-7 TRBV11-3 many TGTGCCAGCAGCTCGGGGGCTGAGCAGTACTTC CASSSGAEQYF
TRBD1 TRBJ1-4 TRBV20-1 many TGCAGTGCTAGACGGACAGGGGGAGAAAAACTGTTTTTT CSARRTGGEKLFF
. TRBJ1-1 TRBV5-1 . TGCGCCAGCCGATACGGGGGCACTGAAGCTTTCTTT CASRYGGTEAFF
. TRBJ1-1 TRBV5-6 . TGTGCCAGCCAAGGAACGAACACTGAAGCTTTCTTT CASQGTNTEAFF